The source of this T cell receptor (beta chain) is a study of blood T cell repertoires in COVID-19. Study as a whole: The analysed material was cDNA or gDNA that came from T cells, B-cell-depleted T cells, or PBMCs.

This clone has a single count. J was trimmed by 3 bases and V by 8 bases; bases with no gene match: 11. Germline values: CDR1 SNHLY, CDR2 FYNNEI. The CDR3 contains 16 residues. The repertoire was sequenced with immunoSEQ multiplex PCR; TCRdb's copy has only in-frame clones and lacks some. The table lists around 300,000 clones, approximately 88% of them singletons, with less than 2% in the top ten. What the recovered Cohort 3 donors had was two negative PCRs, clearance, or symptom resolution. The rearrangement joins TRBV2 to TRBJ1-2; 11 bases line up with TRBD1. Material for sequencing was PBMCs or T cells enriched from blood (not recorded which). This clonotype was obtained from a woman in her forties who had recovered from COVID-19. CDR3 bases: TGTGCCAGCTTCGCCACGGGGGGACAGGGGGACTATGGCTACACCTTC. Residues: CASFATGGQGDYGYTF.